The present TCR beta chain was sequenced within a study of identical twins. This CDR3 has 13 amino acids. CDR1 MNHEY and CDR2 SMNVEV come from the germline V gene (reference sequence). V lost 7 bases and J 8 bases, leaving 15 bases between the germline ends. The cDNA had a unique molecular identifier and a template-switch universal primer site. TCRdb used MiXCR to reprocess the 5' RACE reads, holding one entry per CDR3 protein. The sample includes around 490,000 distinct CDR3 sequences, approximately 16% of them seen just once. These data also formed part of another study, on yellow fever vaccine responses in identical twins.

This rearrangement joins TRBV27 to TRBJ2-1, with a weak D call TRBD1 (6 bases). The receptor was isolated from a woman younger than 30 in good health. Sequencing was performed on CD4+ T cells sorted from blood. The CDR3 coding sequence is TGTGCCAGCACGGATTGGGGGCTGGATGAGCAGTTCTTC. This translates into CASTDWGLDEQFF.